This passage covers 14 T cell receptor beta chains from one sample sequenced in a study of blood T cell repertoires in COVID-19. Here immunoSEQ multiplex PCR was the method, and the copy in TCRdb shows in-frame clones only, minus some. There are 85,000 to 130,000 clones in the sample; roughly 83% occur only once, and 3% to 4% lies in the top ten. Sample: peripheral blood. Every receptor here comes from a woman aged 80 or over with active or convalescent COVID-19.

The chain carries TRBV28 and TRBJ1-2, with 9 positions matching TRBD1. The CDR3 is 14 residues long. Germline CDR1 and CDR2: MDHEN and SYDVKM. Trimming at V came to 6 bases and at J to 5 bases, leaving 7 bases not matched to a gene. The CDR3 loop reads CASSSGTGLYGYTF. The CDR3 region has the DNA TGTGCCAGCAGCTCCGGGACAGGGCTGTATGGCTACACCTTC.

The chain has TRBV5-1 and TRBJ1-1; D unclear. The CDR3 runs to 14 residues. Germline V gene lookup returns CDR1 SGHRS and CDR2 YFSETQ. V lost 4 bases and J lost 1, with 11 bases in between. Here the CDR3 reads CASSRQRENTEAFF. In nucleotides, the CDR3 is TGCGCCAGCAGCCGCCAACGCGAGAACACTGAAGCTTTCTTT. The full variable domain, in which reference TRBV5-1 and TRBJ1-1 provide the parts outside the CDR3, is KAGVTQTPRYLIKTRGQQVTLSCSPISGHRSVSWYQQTPGQGLQFLFEYFSETQRNKGNFPGRFSGRQFSNSRSEMNVSTLELGDSALYLCASSRQRENTEAFFGQGTRLTVV.

The rearrangement links TRBV19 to TRBJ1-5; D gene unclear. Trimming stripped 3 bases from V and 3 bases from J, with 9 bases between. The germline V gene has CDR1 LNHDA and CDR2 SQIVND (reference sequence). This CDR3 spans 14 amino acids. CDR3: CASSINQDNQPQHF. In DNA, the CDR3 is TGTGCCAGTAGTATTAACCAGGACAATCAGCCCCAGCATTTT.

Only one count was recorded for this clone. The chain uses TRBV18 and TRBJ1-5, with D unresolved. The ends were cut back, 2 bases at V and 11 bases at J, with 16 bases in the middle. Germline lookup yields CDR1 KGHSH and CDR2 LQKENI. There are 14 residues in the CDR3. As DNA, the CDR3 is TGTGCCAGCTCACCAGAGGGTCTCGGACGAGCCCAGCATTTT. Amino acid sequence: CASSPEGLGRAQHF.

The rearrangement uses TRBV9 and TRBJ2-5; 7 nucleotides agree with TRBD2. Germline CDR1 reads SGDLS; CDR2 reads YYNGEE. The CDR3 is made up of 15 amino acids. V shed 4 bases, J shed 7 bases, and the junction held 13 bases outside the gene matches. CDR3: CASSTEAGQLGTQYF. CDR3 coding DNA: TGTGCCAGCAGCACTGAAGCGGGGCAACTGGGGACCCAGTACTTC.

This clone appeared a single time. The chain employs TRBV30 and TRBJ1-2; a weak D match, TRBD1 (5 bases). V was trimmed by 2 bases and J by 7 bases, leaving 11 bases between them. The CDR3 spans 12 residues. Looked up from germline, CDR1 is GTSNPN and CDR2 is SVGIG (reference sequence). The DNA of the CDR3 is TGTGCCTGGAGTTGGGGCCAGGGTGGCTACACCTTC. Its protein product is CAWSWGQGGYTF.

The rearrangement joins TRBV5-4 to TRBJ1-1; tentatively, D is TRBD1 (5 bases). Germline loops: CDR1 SGHNT, CDR2 YYREEE (reference sequence). Between the trimmed V and J ends, which lost 2 bases and 4 bases, there was a span of 15 bases. The CDR3 spans 15 residues. This chain's CDR3 is CASSFRGVAFTEAFF. CDR3 DNA: TGTGCCAGCAGCTTTCGGGGGGTTGCGTTCACTGAAGCTTTCTTT.

This chain connects TRBV10-3 to TRBJ1-1; no firm D call. The CDR3 is 13 residues long. Trimming removed 4 bases from V and 1 base from J, with 7 bases in between. Germline-derived CDR1 and CDR2 are ENHRY and SYGVKD. The DNA of the CDR3 is TGTGCCATCAGTGCCCACGGGAACACTGAAGCTTTCTTT. As protein: CAISAHGNTEAFF.

The table lists this clone with a few counts. The rearrangement uses TRBV5-4 and TRBJ2-7, with TRBD2 matching 11 bases. J lost 4 bases, V lost 4 bases, and 13 bases had no gene match. The CDR3 length is 17 residues. Germline loops: CDR1 SGHNT, CDR2 YYREEE (reference sequence). The CDR3 DNA is TGTGCCAGCAGCGCGGGTCGTACTAGCGGGGGATCTTACGAGCAGTACTTC. Translation: CASSAGRTSGGSYEQYF.

The chain has TRBV29-1 and TRBJ2-7, with 10 bases that match TRBD1. Unmatched junction bases numbered 9, after V lost 6 bases and J lost 4 bases. Germline V gene sequence: CDR1 SQVTM, CDR2 ANQGSEA. CDR3 length: 14 residues. The CDR3 nucleotides are TGCAGCGTCTCCTCCCCGGGACAGGGGTACGAGCAGTACTTC. Translation: CSVSSPGQGYEQYF.

CDR3 coding DNA: TGTGCCAGCTCGCCTCCGGGACAGGCCTCAAGGCCCCAGCATTTT. Its protein is CASSPPGQASRPQHF. The chain links TRBV18 to TRBJ1-5; 8 bases are shared with TRBD1. From germline, CDR1 is KGHSH and CDR2 LQKENI. Trimming cost V 6 bases and J 9 bases; bases outside gene matches: 13. The CDR3 length is 15 residues.

This chain joins TRBV18 and TRBJ2-1; TRBD2 is a possible D gene (7 bases). Trimming cost V 3 bases and J 1 base, with 13 bases left between them. This CDR3 comprises 16 residues. From germline, CDR1 is KGHSH and CDR2 LQKENI. This CDR3 is CASSPSSGTSYNEQFF. CDR3 DNA: TGTGCCAGCTCACCGAGCAGCGGGACATCCTACAATGAGCAGTTCTTC.

The rearrangement links TRBV7-2 to TRBJ2-1, with D possibly matching TRBD1 (6 bases). The CDR3 covers 15 residues. Trimming stripped 1 base from V and 0 bases from J, with 7 bases between. Germline V gene lookup returns CDR1 SGHTA and CDR2 FQGNSA. Here the CDR3 DNA reads TGTGCCAGCAGCTTAGGGACAGTCTCCTACAATGAGCAGTTCTTC. Protein sequence: CASSLGTVSYNEQFF.

The rearrangement uses TRBV7-2 and TRBJ1-3; 10 bases line up with TRBD1. The CDR3 contains 18 residues. The ends lost 5 bases at V and 4 bases at J; junction bases unmatched: 14. Germline V gene data show CDR1 as SGHTA and CDR2 as FQGNSA. This CDR3 reads CASSLYLPGQGTGNTIYF. The DNA for the CDR3 is TGTGCCAGCAGCCTTTATCTGCCGGGACAGGGGACCGGAAACACCATATATTTT.